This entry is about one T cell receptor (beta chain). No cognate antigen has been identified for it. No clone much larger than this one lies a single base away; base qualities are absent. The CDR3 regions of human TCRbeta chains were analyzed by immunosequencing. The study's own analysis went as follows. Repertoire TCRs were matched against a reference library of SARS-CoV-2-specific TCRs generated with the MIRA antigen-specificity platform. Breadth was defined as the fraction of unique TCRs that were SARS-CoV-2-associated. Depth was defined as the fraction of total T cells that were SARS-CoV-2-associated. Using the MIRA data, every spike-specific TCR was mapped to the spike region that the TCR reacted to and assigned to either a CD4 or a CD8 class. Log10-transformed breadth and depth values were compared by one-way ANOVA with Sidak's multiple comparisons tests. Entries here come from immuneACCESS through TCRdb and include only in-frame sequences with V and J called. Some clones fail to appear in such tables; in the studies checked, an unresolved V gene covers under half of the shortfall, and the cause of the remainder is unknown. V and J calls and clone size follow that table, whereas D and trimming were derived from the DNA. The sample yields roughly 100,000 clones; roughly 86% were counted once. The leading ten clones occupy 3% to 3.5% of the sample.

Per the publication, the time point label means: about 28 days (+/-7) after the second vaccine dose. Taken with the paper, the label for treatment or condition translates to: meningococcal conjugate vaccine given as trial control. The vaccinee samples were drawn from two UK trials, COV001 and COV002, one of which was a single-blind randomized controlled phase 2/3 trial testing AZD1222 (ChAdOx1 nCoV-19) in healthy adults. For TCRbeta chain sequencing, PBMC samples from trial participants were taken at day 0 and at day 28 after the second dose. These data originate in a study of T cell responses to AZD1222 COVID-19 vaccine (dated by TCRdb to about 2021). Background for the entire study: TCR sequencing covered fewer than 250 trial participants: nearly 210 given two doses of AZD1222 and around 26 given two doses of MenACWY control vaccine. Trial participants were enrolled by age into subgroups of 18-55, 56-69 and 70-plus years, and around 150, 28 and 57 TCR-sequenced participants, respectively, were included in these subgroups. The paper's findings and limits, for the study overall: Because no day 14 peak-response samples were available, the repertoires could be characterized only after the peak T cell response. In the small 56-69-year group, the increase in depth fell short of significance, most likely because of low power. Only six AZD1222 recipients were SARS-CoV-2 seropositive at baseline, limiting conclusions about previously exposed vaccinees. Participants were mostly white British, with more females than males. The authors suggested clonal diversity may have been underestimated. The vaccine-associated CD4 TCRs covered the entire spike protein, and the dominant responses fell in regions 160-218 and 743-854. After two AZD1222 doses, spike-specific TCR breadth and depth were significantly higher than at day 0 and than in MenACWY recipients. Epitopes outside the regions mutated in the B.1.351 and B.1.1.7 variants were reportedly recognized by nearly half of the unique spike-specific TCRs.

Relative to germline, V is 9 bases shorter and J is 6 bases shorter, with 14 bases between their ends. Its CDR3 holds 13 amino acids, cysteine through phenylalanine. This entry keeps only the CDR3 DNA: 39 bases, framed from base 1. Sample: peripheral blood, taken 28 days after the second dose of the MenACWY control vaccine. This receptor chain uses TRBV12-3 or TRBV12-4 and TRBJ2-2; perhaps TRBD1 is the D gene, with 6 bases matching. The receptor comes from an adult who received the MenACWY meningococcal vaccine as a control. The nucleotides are TGTGCCAGTCGACAGGAATCGGCCGGGGAGCTGTTTTTT. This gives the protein CASRQESAGELFF.